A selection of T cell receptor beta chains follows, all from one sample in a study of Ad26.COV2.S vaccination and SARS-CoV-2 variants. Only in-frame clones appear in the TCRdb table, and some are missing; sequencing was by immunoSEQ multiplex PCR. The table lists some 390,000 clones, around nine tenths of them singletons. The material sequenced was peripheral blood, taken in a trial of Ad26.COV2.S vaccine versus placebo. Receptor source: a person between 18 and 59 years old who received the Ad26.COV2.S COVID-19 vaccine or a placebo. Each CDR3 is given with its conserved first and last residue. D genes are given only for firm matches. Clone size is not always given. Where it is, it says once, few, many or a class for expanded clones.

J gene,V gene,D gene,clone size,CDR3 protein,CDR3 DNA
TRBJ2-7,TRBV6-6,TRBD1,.,CASTEGQGEDEQYF,TGTGCCAGCACCGAGGGACAGGGGGAGGACGAGCAGTACTTC
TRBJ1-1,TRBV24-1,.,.,CATSDAGPNTEAFF,TGTGCCACCAGTGATGCAGGGCCGAACACTGAAGCTTTCTTT
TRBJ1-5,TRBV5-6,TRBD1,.,CASSLGEGASNQPQHF,TGTGCCAGCAGCTTGGGGGAGGGGGCAAGCAATCAGCCCCAGCATTTT
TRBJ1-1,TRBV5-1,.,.,CASSPGPPRGTEAFF,TGCGCCAGCAGCCCCGGGCCTCCTCGGGGCACTGAAGCTTTCTTT
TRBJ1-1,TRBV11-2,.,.,CASSKLGNTEAFF,TGTGCCAGCAGCAAACTGGGGAACACTGAAGCTTTCTTT
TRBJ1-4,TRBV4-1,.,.,CASSQVGAPYEKLFF,TGCGCCAGCAGCCAAGTAGGGGCCCCATATGAAAAACTGTTTTTT
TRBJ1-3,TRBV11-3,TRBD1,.,CASSDDRGPGNTIYF,TGTGCCAGCAGCGACGACAGGGGGCCTGGAAACACCATATATTTT
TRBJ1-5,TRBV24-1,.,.,CATSDGTLDLNQPQHF,TGTGCCACCAGTGACGGGACCCTTGACCTCAATCAGCCCCAGCATTTT
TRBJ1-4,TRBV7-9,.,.,CASSPGGAPNEKLFF,TGTGCCAGCAGCCCTGGAGGGGCGCCTAATGAAAAACTGTTTTTT
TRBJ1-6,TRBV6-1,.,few,CASSELGTGRGSPLHF,TGTGCCAGCAGTGAACTAGGTACAGGGAGGGGTTCACCCCTCCACTTT
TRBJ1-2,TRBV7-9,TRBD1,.,CASSLSGTDYGYTF,TGTGCCAGCAGCTTGTCCGGGACAGACTATGGCTACACCTTC
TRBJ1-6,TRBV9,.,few,CASSVGGFGSPLHF,TGTGCCAGCAGCGTAGGGGGGTTTGGATCACCCCTCCACTTT
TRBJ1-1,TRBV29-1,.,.,CSVEGREGSAEAFF,TGCAGCGTTGAAGGTAGAGAGGGGTCGGCTGAAGCTTTCTTT
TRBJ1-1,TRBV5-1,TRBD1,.,CASSPGDRGFIAFF,TGCGCCAGCAGCCCTGGGGACAGGGGATTTATAGCTTTCTTT
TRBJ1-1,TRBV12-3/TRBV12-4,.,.,CASSWGTEAFF,TGTGCCAGCAGTTGGGGCACTGAAGCTTTCTTT
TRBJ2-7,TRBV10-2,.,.,CASKDSYEQYF,TGCGCCAGCAAGGACAGCTACGAGCAGTACTTC
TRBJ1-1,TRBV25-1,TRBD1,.,CASSRSPGQGGTEAFF,TGTGCCAGCAGTCGGTCCCCCGGACAGGGGGGCACTGAAGCTTTCTTT
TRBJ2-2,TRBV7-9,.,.,CASSPHLTVGTGELFF,TGTGCCAGCAGCCCCCACCTTACGGTTGGCACCGGGGAGCTGTTTTTT
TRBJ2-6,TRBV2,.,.,CASKAGANVLTF,TGTGCCAGCAAGGCTGGGGCCAACGTCCTGACTTTC
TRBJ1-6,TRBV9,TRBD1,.,CASRGDREYSPLHF,TGTGCCAGCAGAGGGGACAGGGAATATTCACCCCTCCACTTT
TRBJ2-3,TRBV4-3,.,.,CASSQDWGGREDTQYF,TGCGCCAGCAGCCAGGATTGGGGGGGCAGAGAAGATACGCAGTATTTT
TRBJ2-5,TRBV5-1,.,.,CASSLVPLTREGVRRETQYF,TGCGCCAGCAGCTTGGTTCCGTTAACAAGGGAGGGGGTGAGGCGCGAGACCCAGTACTTC
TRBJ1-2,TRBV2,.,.,CASSEAWSNYGYTF,TGTGCCAGCAGTGAAGCGTGGAGTAACTATGGCTACACCTTC
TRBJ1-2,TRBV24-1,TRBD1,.,CATSDFRDSGGPNYGYTF,TGTGCCACCAGTGATTTCAGGGACAGCGGAGGTCCTAACTATGGCTACACCTTC
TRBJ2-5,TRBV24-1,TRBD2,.,CATSERLAVQETQYF,TGTGCCACCAGTGAGCGACTAGCGGTACAAGAGACCCAGTACTTC
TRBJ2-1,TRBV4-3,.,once,CASSQDRSGEQFF,TGCGCCAGCAGCCAAGATAGGTCTGGTGAGCAGTTCTTC
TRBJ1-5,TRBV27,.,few,CASSLLPANQPQHF,TGTGCCAGCAGTTTACTCCCCGCCAATCAGCCCCAGCATTTT
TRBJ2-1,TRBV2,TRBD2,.,CASSERTSYNEQFF,TGTGCCAGCAGTGAGAGGACTAGCTACAATGAGCAGTTCTTC
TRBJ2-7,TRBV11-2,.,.,CASSFSLGLYEQYF,TGTGCCAGCAGCTTCTCATTAGGGCTGTACGAGCAGTACTTC
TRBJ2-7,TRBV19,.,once,CAVGSYYEQYF,TGTGCCGTGGGGAGTTACTACGAGCAGTACTTC
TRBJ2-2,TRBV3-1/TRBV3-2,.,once,CASSQDGVGTGELFF,TGTGCCAGCAGCCAAGATGGGGTGGGCACCGGGGAGCTGTTTTTT
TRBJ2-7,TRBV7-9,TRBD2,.,CASSPSIAGNSYEQYF,TGTGCCAGCAGCCCGTCGATAGCGGGGAATTCCTACGAGCAGTACTTC
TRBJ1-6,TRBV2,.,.,CASRRGTGGVSPLHF,TGTGCCAGCCGGAGGGGGACCGGGGGGGTATCACCCCTCCACTTT
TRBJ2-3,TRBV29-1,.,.,CSVEGAADTQYF,TGCAGCGTTGAGGGGGCTGCAGATACGCAGTATTTT
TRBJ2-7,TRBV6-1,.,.,CASSEVLDGAYEQYF,TGTGCCAGCAGTGAAGTGCTGGACGGAGCCTACGAGCAGTACTTC
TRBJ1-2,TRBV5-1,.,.,CASSAALDGRYGYTF,TGCGCCAGCAGCGCTGCCCTGGACGGGCGCTATGGCTACACCTTC
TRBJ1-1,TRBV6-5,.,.,CASSSRSENTEAFF,TGTGCCAGCAGTTCCAGGAGCGAGAACACTGAAGCTTTCTTT
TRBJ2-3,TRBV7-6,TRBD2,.,CASSHGLATTSTDTQYF,TGTGCCAGCAGCCATGGACTAGCGACCACTAGCACAGATACGCAGTATTTT
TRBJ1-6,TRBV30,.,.,CAWSADGAYNSPLHF,TGTGCCTGGAGCGCGGACGGAGCCTATAATTCACCCCTCCACTTT
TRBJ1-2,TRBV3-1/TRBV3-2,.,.,CASSQVHPAGPVGYTF,TGTGCCAGCAGCCAAGTCCACCCCGCGGGGCCGGTAGGCTACACCTTC
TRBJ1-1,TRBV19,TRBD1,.,CASKLGDRAGVTEAFF,TGTGCCAGCAAACTAGGGGACAGGGCCGGAGTAACTGAAGCTTTCTTT
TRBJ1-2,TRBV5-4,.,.,CASGDRANYGYTF,TGTGCCAGCGGCGACAGAGCTAACTATGGCTACACCTTC
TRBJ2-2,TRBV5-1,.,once,CASSLTSGELFF,TGCGCCAGCAGCTTGACATCCGGGGAGCTGTTTTTT
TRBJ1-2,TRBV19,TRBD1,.,CASSRGQTYGYTF,TGTGCCAGTAGTAGGGGACAGACCTATGGCTACACCTTC
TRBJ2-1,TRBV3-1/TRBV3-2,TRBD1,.,CASSQECTGTGTLWEQFF,TGTGCCAGCAGCCAAGAGTGCACCGGGACAGGGACTCTATGGGAGCAGTTCTTC
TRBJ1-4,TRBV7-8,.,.,CASSSGPGFNEKLFF,TGTGCCAGCAGCTCAGGACCGGGATTTAATGAAAAACTGTTTTTT